This entry lists 10 T cell receptor beta chains sequenced from one sample in a study of CXCR3-negative and CXCR3-positive naive CD8 T cells. Each TRB cDNA library was prepared by 5' RACE (with UMI labels). Following a re-call of the 5' RACE reads, TCRdb has one entry per CDR3 protein and lacks DNA. Its table lists 30,000 to 40,000 distinct CDR3 sequences. Source material: memory CD8+ T cells from blood. These receptors came from a human donor in good health. Some clones in this sample may be carry-over from other donors' samples.

The chain combines TRBV5-8 with TRBJ2-2; the D call of TRBD1 rests on TCRdb alone, since no DNA is present to check it. The CDR3 consists of 15 residues. CDR1 is SGHTS and CDR2 is YDEGEE in the germline V gene. CDR3 sequence reads: CASSFGQGFTGELFF.

The genes are TRBV29-1 and TRBJ2-5; TCRdb returns TRBD2, unconfirmable since there is no DNA. Germline CDR1 reads SQVTM; CDR2 reads ANQGSEA. The CDR3 sequence is 16 residues long. CDR3 in amino acids: CSVDGIRGGRTETQYF.

Here the CDR3 reads CASSPVWTSGDNEQFF. The V gene is TRBV7-2, the J gene TRBJ2-1; TCRdb designates TRBD2, a call that cannot be tested without DNA. The CDR3 spans 16 residues. Germline loops: CDR1 SGHTA, CDR2 FQGNSA. The full variable domain, in which reference TRBV7-2 and TRBJ2-1 provide the parts outside the CDR3, is GAGVSQSPSNKVTEKGKDVELRCDPISGHTALYWYRQSLGQGLEFLIYFQGNSAPDKSGLPSDRFSAERTGGSVSTLTIQRTQQEDSAVYLCASSPVWTSGDNEQFFGPGTRLTVL.

V usage is TRBV4-3 and J usage is TRBJ2-7. The CDR3 sequence is 15 residues long. Germline V gene lookup returns CDR1 LGHNA and CDR2 YSLEER. The CDR3 is CASAPDSSSSYEQYF.

The chain employs TRBV20-1 and TRBJ2-1; checking the TCRdb D call of TRBD1 is not possible without DNA. Germline CDR1 and CDR2: DFQATT and SNEGSKA (reference sequence). This CDR3 has 13 residues. CDR3 residues: CSAGRPDPLEQFF.

The chain combines TRBV5-1 with TRBJ2-1. The CDR3 length is 13 residues. CDR1 and CDR2 (germline): SGHRS, YFSETQ. CDR3 sequence reads: CASSPFGYNEQFF. The full variable domain, its missing parts supplied by reference TRBV5-1 and TRBJ2-1, is KAGVTQTPRYLIKTRGQQVTLSCSPISGHRSVSWYQQTPGQGLQFLFEYFSETQRNKGNFPGRFSGRQFSNSRSEMNVSTLELGDSALYLCASSPFGYNEQFFGPGTRLTVL.

The chain employs TRBV14 and TRBJ2-7; the TRBD2 assignment by TCRdb is unverifiable without DNA. This CDR3 has 14 amino acids. CDR1 and CDR2 (germline): SGHDN, FVKESK. CDR3: CASSQVESSLEQYF.

This sequence joins TRBV5-1 and TRBJ2-1. Germline V CDR1 and CDR2: SGHRS, YFSETQ. This CDR3 has 15 residues. The CDR3 is CASSQDAFSYNEQFF.

CDR3: CASSQEGTSGAYEQYF. The rearrangement uses TRBV4-3 and TRBJ2-7; TCRdb lists TRBD2, though no DNA is available to test this call. The CDR3 spans 16 residues. Per germline, CDR1 LGHNA and CDR2 YSLEER.

V and J are TRBV30 and TRBJ1-1; TCRdb names TRBD1, which stays unverified in the absence of DNA. This CDR3 is built from 18 residues. Germline V gene lookup returns CDR1 GTSNPN and CDR2 SVGIG (reference sequence). This chain's CDR3 is CAWSSTYRDREGPTEAFF.